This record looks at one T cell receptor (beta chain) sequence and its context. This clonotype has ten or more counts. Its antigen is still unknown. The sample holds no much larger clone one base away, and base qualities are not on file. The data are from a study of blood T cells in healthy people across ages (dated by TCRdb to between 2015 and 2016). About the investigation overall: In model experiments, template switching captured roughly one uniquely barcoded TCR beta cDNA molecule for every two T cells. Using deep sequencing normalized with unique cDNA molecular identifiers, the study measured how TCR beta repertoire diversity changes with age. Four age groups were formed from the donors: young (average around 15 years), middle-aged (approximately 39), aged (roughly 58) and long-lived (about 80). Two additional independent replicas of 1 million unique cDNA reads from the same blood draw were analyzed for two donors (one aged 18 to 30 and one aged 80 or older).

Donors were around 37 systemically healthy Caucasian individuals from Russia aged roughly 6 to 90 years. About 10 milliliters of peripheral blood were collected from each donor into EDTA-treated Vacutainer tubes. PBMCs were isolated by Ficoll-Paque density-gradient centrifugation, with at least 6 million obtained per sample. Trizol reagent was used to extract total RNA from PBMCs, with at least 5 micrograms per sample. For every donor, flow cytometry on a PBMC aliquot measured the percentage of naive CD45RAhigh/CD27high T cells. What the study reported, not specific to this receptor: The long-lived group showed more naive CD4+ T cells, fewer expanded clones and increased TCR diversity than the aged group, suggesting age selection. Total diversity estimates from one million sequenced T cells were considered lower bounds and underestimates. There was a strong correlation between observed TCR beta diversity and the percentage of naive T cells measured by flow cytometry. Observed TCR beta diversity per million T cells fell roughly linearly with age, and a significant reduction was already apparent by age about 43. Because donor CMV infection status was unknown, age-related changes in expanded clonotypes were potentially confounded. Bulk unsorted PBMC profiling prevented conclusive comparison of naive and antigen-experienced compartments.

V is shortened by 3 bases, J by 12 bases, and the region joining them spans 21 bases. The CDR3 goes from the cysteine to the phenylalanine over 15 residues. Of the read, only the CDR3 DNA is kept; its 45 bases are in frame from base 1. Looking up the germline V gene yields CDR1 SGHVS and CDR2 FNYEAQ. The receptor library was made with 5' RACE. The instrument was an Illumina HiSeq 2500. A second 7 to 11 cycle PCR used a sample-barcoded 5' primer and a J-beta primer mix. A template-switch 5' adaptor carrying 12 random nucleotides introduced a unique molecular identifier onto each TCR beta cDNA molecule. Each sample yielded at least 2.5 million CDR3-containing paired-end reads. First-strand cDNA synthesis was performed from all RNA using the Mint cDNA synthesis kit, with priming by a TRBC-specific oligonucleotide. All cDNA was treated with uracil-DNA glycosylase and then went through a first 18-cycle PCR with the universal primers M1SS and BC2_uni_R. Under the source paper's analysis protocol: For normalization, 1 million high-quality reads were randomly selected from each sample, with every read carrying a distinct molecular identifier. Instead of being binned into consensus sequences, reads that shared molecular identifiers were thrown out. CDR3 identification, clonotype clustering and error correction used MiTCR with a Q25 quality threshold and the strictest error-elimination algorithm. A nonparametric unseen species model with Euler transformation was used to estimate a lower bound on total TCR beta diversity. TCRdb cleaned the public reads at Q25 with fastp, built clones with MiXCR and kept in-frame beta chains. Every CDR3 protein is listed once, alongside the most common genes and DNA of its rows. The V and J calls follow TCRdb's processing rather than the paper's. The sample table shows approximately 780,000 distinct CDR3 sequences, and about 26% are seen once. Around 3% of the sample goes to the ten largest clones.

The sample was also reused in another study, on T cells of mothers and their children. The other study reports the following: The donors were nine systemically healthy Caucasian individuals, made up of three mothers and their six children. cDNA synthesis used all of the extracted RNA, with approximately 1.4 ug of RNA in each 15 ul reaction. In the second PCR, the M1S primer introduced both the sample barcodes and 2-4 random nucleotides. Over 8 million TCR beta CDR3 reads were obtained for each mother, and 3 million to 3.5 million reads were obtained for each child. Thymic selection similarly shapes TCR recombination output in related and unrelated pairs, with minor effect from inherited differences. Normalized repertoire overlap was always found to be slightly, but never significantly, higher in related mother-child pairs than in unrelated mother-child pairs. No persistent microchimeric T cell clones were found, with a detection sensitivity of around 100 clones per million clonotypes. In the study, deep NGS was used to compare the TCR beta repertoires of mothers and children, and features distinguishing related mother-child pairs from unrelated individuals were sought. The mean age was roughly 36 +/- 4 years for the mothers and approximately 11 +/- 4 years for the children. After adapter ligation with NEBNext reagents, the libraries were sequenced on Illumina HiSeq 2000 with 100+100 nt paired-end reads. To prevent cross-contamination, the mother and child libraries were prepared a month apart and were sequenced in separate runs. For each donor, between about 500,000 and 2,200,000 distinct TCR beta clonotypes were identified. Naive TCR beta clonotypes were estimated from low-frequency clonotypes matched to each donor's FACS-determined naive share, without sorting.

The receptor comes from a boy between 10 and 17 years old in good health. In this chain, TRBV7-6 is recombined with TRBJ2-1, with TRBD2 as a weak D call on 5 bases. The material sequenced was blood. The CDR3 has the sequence CASSFDTVGANRQFF. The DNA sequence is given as TGTGCCAGCAGCTTTGATACGGTGGGAGCGAATCGGCAGTTCTTC.